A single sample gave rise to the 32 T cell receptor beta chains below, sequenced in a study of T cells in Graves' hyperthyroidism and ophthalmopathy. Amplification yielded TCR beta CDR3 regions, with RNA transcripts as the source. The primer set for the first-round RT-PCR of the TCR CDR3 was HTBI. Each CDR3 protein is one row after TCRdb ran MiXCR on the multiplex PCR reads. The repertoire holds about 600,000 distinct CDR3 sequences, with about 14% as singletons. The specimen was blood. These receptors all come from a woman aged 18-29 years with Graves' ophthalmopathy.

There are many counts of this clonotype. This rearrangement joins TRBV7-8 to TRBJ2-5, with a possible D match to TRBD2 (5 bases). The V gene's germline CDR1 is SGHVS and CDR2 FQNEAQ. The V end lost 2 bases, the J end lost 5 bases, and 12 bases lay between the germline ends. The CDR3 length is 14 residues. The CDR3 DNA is TGTGCCAGCAGCTTAAGCGGACCTTGGGAGACCCAGTACTTC. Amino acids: CASSLSGPWETQYF.

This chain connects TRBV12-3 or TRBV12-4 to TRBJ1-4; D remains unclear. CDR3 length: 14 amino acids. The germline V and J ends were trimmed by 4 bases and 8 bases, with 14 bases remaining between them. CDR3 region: CASSSQMRREKLFF. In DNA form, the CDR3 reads TGTGCCAGCAGTTCCCAGATGCGACGGGAAAAACTGTTTTTT.

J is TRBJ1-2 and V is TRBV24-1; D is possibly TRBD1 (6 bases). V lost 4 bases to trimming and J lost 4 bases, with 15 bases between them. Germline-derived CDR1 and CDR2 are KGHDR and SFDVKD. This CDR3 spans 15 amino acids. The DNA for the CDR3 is TGTGCCACCAGTGAGGGGGGGGACATCCCCTATGGCTACACCTTC. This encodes CATSEGGDIPYGYTF.

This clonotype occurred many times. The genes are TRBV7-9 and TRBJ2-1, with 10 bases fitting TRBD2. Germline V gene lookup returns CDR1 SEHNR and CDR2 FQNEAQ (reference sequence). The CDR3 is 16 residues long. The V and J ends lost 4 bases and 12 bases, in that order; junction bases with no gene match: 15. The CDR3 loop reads CASSYFELAGTQGQFF. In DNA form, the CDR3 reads TGTGCCAGCAGCTATTTCGAACTAGCGGGAACCCAGGGGCAGTTCTTC.

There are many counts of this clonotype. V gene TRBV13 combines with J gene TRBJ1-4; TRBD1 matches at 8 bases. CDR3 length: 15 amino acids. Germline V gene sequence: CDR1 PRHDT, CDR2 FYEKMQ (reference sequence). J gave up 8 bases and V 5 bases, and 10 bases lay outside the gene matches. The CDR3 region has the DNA TGTGCCAGCAGCATCCGGCAGGGGGCTAGAGAAAAACTGTTTTTT. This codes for CASSIRQGAREKLFF. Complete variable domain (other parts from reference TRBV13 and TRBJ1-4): AAGVIQSPRHLIKEKRETATLKCYPIPRHDTVYWYQQGPGQDPQFLISFYEKMQSDKGSIPDRFSAQQFSDYHSELNMSSLELGDSALYFCASSIRQGAREKLFFGSGTQLSVL.

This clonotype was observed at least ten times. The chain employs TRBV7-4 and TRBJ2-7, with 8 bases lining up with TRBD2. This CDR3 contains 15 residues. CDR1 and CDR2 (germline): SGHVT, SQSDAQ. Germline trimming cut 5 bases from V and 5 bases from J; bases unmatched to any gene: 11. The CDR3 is CASSLKRERLDEQYF. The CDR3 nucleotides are TGTGCCAGCAGCCTAAAGCGGGAGCGGCTAGACGAGCAGTACTTC.

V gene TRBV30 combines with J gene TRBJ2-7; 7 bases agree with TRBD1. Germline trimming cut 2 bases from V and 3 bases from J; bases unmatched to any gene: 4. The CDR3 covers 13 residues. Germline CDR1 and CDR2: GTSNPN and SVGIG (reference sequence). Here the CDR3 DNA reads TGTGCCTGGAGTTATGCAGGGGGCTACGAGCAGTACTTC. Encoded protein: CAWSYAGGYEQYF.

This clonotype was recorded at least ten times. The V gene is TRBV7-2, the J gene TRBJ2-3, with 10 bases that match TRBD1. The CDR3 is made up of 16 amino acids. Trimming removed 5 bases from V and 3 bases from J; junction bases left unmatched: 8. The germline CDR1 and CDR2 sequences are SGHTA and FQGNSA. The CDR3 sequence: CASSRGQGFATDTQYF. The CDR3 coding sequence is TGTGCCAGCAGCCGGGGACAGGGGTTCGCAACAGATACGCAGTATTTT.

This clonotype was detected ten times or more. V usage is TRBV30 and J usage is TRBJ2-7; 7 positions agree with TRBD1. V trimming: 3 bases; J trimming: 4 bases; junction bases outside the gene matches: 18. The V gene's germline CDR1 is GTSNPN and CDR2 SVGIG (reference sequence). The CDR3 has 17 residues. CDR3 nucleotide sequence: TGTGCCTGGAGGGAAATGACAGGGAGAGGGAACCGGTACGAGCAGTACTTC. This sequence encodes CAWREMTGRGNRYEQYF. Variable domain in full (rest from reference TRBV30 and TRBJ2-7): SQTIHQWPATLVQPVGSPLSLECTVEGTSNPNLYWYRQAAGRGLQLLFYSVGIGQISSEVPQNLSASRPQDRQFILSSKKLLLSDSGFYLCAWREMTGRGNRYEQYFGPGTRLTVT.

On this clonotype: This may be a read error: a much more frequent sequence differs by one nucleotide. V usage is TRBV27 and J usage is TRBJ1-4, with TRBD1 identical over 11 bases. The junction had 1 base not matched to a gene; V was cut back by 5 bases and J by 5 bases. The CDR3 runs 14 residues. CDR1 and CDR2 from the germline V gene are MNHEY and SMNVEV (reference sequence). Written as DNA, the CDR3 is TGTGCCAGCAGTGGGGACAGGGGGAATGAAAAACTGTTTTTT. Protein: CASSGDRGNEKLFF.

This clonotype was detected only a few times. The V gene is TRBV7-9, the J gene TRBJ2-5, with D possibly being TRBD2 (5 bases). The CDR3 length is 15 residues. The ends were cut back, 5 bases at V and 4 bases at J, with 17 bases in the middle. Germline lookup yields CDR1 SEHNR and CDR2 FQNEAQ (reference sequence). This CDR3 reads CASSRQRTWGETQYF. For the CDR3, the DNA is TGTGCCAGCAGCCGTCAAAGGACTTGGGGAGAGACCCAGTACTTC. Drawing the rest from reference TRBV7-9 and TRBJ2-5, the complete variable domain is DTGVSQNPRHKITKRGQNVTFRCDPISEHNRLYWYRQTLGQGPEFLTYFQNEAQLEKSRLLSDRFSAERPKGSFSTLEIQRTEQGDSAMYLCASSRQRTWGETQYFGPGTRLLVL.

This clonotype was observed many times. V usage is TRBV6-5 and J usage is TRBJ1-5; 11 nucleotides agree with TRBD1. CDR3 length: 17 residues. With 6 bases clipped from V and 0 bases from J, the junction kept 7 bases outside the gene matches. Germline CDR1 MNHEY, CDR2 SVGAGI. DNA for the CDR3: TGTGCCAGCAGCCGTACCGGGACAGGGGGTAGCAATCAGCCCCAGCATTTT. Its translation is CASSRTGTGGSNQPQHF.

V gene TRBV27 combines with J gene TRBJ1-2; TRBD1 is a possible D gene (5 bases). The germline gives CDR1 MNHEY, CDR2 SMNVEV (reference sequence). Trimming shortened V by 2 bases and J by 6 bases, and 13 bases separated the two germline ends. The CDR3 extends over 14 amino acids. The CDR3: CASSLRQGEDGYTF. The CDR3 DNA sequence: TGTGCCAGCAGTTTAAGGCAGGGAGAAGATGGCTACACCTTC.

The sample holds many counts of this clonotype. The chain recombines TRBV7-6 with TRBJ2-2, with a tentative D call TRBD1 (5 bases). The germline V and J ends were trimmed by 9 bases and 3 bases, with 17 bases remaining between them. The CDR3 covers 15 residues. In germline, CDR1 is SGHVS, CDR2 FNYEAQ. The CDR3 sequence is CASHKGIRDTGELFF. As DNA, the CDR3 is TGTGCCAGTCATAAAGGGATCAGGGACACCGGGGAGCTGTTTTTT.

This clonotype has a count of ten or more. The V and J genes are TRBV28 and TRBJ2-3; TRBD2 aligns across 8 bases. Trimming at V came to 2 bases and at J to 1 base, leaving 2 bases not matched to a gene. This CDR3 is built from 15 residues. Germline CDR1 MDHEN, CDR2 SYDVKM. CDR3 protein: CASSLPREGTDTQYF. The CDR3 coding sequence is TGTGCCAGCAGTTTACCGCGGGAGGGCACAGATACGCAGTATTTT.

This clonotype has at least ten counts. The chain's CDR3 is CASSLVIQREQYF. In DNA, the CDR3 is TGTGCCAGCAGCTTAGTGATCCAGAGAGAGCAGTACTTC. The V and J genes are TRBV7-8 and TRBJ2-7; D is ambiguous. Germline CDR1 and CDR2: SGHVS and FQNEAQ. The CDR3 extends over 13 amino acids. Trimming removed 1 base from V and 7 bases from J, with 11 bases in between. The complete variable domain, with remaining parts taken from reference TRBV7-8 and TRBJ2-7, reads GAGVSQSPRYKVAKRGQDVALRCDPISGHVSLFWYQQALGQGPEFLTYFQNEAQLDKSGLPSDRFFAERPEGSVSTLKIQRTQQEDSAVYLCASSLVIQREQYFGPGTRLTVT.

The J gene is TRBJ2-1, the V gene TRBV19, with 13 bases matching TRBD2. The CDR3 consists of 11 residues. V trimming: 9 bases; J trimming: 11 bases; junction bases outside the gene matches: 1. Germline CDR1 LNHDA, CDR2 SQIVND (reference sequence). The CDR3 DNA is TGTGCCAGCGGGACTAGCGGGAAGCAGTTCTTC. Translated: CASGTSGKQFF.

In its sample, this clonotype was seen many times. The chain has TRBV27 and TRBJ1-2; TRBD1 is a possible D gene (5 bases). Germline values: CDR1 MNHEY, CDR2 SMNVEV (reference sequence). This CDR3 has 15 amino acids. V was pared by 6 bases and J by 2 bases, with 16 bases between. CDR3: CASRLTKGRNYGYTF. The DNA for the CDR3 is TGTGCCAGCAGGCTAACTAAGGGACGGAACTATGGCTACACCTTC.

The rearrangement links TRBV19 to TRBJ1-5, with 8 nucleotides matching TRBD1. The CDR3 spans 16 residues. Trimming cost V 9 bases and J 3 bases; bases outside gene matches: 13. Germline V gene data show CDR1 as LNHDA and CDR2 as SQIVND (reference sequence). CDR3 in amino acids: CASAPSRGLINQPQHF. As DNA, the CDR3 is TGTGCCAGCGCGCCTTCCAGGGGGCTGATCAATCAGCCCCAGCATTTT.

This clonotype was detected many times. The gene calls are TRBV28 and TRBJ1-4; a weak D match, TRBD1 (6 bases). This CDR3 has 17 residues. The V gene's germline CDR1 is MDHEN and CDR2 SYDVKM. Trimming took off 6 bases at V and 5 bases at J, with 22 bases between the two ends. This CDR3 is CASSDRPGIGENEKLFF. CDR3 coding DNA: TGTGCCAGCAGCGACAGGCCAGGGATCGGCGAAAATGAAAAACTGTTTTTT.

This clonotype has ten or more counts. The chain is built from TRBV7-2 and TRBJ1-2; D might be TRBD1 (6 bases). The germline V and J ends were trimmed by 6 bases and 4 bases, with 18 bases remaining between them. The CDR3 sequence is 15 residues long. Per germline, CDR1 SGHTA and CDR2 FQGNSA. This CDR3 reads CASRVGGGAGYGYTF. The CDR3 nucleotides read TGTGCCAGCAGGGTCGGGGGGGGGGCTGGCTATGGCTACACCTTC.

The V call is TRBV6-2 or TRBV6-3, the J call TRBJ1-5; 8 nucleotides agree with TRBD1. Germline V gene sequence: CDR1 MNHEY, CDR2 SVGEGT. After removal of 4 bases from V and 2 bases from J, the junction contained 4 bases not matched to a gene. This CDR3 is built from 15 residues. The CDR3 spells CASSSDRARNQPQHF. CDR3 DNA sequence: TGTGCCAGCAGTTCGGACAGGGCCCGCAATCAGCCCCAGCATTTT.

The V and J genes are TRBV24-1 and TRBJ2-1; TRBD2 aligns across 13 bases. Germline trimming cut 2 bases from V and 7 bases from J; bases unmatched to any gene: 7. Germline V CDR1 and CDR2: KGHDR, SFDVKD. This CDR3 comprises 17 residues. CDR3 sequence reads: CATSDSTGTSGTNEQFF. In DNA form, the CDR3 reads TGTGCCACCAGTGATTCCACCGGGACTAGCGGGACAAATGAGCAGTTCTTC.

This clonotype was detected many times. Here the CDR3 reads CASSPSRDRAPYEQYF. The DNA for the CDR3 is TGTGCCAGCTCACCTTCTCGGGACAGGGCACCCTACGAGCAGTACTTC. J is TRBJ2-7 and V is TRBV18; TRBD1 aligns across 9 bases. CDR3 size: 16 residues. Trimming cost V 3 bases and J 2 bases; bases outside gene matches: 8. Germline assignment: CDR1 KGHSH and CDR2 LQKENI.

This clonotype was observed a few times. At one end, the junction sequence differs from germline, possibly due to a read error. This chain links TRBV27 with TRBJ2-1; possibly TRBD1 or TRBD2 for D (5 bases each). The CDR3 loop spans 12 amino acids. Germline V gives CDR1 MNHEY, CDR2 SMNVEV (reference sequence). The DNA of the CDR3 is TGTGCCAGCAGTTTATTGGGGCTAGCATGGATCTTC. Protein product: CASSLLGLAWIF.

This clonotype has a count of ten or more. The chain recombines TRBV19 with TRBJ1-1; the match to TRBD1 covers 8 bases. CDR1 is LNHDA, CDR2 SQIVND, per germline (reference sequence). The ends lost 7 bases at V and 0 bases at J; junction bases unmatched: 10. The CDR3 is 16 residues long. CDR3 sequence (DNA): TGTGCCAGTAACCGGATAGGACAGGGTTTGAACACTGAAGCTTTCTTT. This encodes CASNRIGQGLNTEAFF.

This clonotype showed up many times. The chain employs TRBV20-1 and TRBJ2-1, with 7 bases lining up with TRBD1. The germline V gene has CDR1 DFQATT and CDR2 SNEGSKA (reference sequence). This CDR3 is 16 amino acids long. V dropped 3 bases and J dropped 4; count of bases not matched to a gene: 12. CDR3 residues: CSASSTDRAIYNEQFF. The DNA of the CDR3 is TGCAGTGCTAGTTCGACAGACAGGGCAATTTACAATGAGCAGTTCTTC.

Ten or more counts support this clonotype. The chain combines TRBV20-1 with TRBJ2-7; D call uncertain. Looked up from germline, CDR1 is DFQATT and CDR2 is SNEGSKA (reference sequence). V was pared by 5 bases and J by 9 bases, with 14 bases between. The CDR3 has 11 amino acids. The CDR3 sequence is CSAETLGRQYF. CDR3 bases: TGCAGTGCTGAGACCCTGGGCCGGCAGTACTTC.

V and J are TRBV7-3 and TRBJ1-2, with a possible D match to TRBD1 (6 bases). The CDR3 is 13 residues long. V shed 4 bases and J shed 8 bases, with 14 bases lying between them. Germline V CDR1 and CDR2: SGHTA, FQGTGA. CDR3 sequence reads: CASSSGASGGYTF. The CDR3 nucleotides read TGTGCCAGCAGCTCGGGGGCGTCTGGGGGCTACACCTTC.

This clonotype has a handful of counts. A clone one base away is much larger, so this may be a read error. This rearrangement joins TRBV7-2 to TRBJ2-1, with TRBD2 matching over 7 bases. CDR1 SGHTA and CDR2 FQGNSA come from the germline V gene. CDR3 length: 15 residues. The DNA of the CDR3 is TGTGCCGGCAGCCGAAGCGGGACCACCTACAATGAGCAGTTCTTC. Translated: CAGSRSGTTYNEQFF.

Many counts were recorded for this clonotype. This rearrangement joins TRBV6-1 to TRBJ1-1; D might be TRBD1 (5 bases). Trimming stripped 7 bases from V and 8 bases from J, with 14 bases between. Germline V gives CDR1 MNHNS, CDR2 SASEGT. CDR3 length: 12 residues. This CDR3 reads CASTKGHLEAFF. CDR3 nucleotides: TGTGCCAGCACCAAAGGACACCTAGAAGCTTTCTTT.

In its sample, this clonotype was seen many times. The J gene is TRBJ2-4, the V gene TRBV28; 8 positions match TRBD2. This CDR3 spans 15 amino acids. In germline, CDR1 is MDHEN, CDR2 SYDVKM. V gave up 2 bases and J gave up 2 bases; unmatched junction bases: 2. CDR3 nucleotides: TGTGCCAGCAGTTTACCGGGGGGGTCCAAAAACATTCAGTACTTC. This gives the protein CASSLPGGSKNIQYF.